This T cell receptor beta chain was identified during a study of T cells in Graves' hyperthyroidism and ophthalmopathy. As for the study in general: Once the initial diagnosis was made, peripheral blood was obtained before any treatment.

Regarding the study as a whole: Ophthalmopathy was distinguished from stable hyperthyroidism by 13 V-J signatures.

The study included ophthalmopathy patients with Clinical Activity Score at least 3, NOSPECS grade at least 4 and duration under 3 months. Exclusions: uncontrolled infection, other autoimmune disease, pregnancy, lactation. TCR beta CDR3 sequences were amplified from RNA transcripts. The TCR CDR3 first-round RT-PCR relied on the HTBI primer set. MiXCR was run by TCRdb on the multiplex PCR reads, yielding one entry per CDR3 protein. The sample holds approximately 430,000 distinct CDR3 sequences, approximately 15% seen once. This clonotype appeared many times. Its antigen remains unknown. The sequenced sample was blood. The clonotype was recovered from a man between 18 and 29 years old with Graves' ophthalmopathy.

The DNA of the CDR3 is TGTGCCAGCAGCATCCGTCTGGGGACCTCCTACAATGAGCAGTTCTTC. It encodes CASSIRLGTSYNEQFF. The chain has TRBV13 and TRBJ2-1; D assignment may be TRBD1 or TRBD2 (5 bases each). Looked up from germline, CDR1 is PRHDT and CDR2 is FYEKMQ (reference sequence). V lost 5 bases and J 0 bases, leaving 14 bases between the germline ends. This CDR3 region has 16 residues.